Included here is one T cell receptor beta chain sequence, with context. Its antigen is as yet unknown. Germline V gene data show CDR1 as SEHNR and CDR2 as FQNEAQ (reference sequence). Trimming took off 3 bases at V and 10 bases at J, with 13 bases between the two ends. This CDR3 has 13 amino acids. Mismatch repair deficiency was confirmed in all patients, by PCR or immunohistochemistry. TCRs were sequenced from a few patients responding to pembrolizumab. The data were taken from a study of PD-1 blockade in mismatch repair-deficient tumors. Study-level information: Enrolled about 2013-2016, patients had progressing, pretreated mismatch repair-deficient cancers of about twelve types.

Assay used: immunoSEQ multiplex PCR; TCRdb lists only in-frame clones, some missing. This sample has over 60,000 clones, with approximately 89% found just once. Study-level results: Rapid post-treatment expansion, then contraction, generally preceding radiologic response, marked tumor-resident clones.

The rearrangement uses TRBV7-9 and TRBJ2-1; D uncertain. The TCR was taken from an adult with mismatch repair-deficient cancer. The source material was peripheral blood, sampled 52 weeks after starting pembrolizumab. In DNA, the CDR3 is TGTGCCAGCAGCTTTAGCCTCGGCAACGAGCAGTTCTTC. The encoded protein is CASSFSLGNEQFF.